Listed here is a single T cell receptor (beta chain). Authors' processing steps: Scientists estimated how many nucleated cells there were by amplifying reference gene primers. This table comes from immunoSEQ multiplex PCR, and its TCRdb copy is limited to in-frame clones, with some not included. D and trimming were read from the DNA, whereas the V and J calls and clone size are those reported in that table. The data hold under 250,000 clones, with around four fifths observed a single time. This sample was included in a study of blood T cell repertoires in COVID-19. Study information: The study drew acute and convalescent COVID-19 samples from the United States, Italy and Spain. Sample material is recorded as cDNA or gDNA derived from T cells, B-cell-depleted T cells, or PBMCs.

V gave up 3 bases and J gave up 2 bases, with 14 bases separating them. Germline V gene lookup returns CDR1 MNHEY and CDR2 SMNVEV (reference sequence). The CDR3 is 15 amino acids. This receptor was taken from a man in his thirties or forties who had recovered from COVID-19. V usage is TRBV27 and J usage is TRBJ2-7; tentatively, D is TRBD2 (6 bases). Sequencing was performed on peripheral blood. The CDR3 coding sequence is TGTGCCAGCAGTTTCCGGGGACTGAGGACCTACGAGCAGTACTTC. Protein: CASSFRGLRTYEQYF.